The T cell receptor (beta chain) under discussion was sequenced for a study of blood T cell repertoires in COVID-19. In the study overall: Collection of acute and convalescent COVID-19 samples took place in the United States, Italy and Spain. Nucleic acid was either cDNA or gDNA, and it came from T cells, B-cell-depleted T cells, or PBMCs.

Trimming stripped 0 bases from V and 0 bases from J, with 9 bases between. This CDR3 region has 16 residues. Germline V CDR1 and CDR2: SEHNR, FQNEAQ (reference sequence). Original handling: Cell counts per sample came from amplifying reference gene primers. The method was immunoSEQ multiplex PCR; TCRdb's version includes in-frame clones alone and lacks a portion of them. V, J and clone size reflect that table, while D and trimming were determined from the DNA. The profile shows some 110,000 clones, over 80% of them singletons. The sample taken for sequencing was peripheral blood. The sequence was obtained from a man aged 30 to 45 with acute or convalescent COVID-19. The rearrangement uses TRBV7-9 and TRBJ1-3; weak D call: TRBD1 (6 bases). The CDR3 is CASSLARGSSGNTIYF. DNA of the CDR3: TGTGCCAGCAGCTTAGCGAGGGGGAGCTCTGGAAACACCATATATTTT.